Below are 12 T cell receptor beta chains sequenced from a single sample in a study of glioma-infiltrating T cells after dendritic cell vaccination. Repertoires were generated with immunoSEQ multiplex PCR, while TCRdb's copy carries only in-frame clones and drops some. Here the sample spans about 92,000 clones, 86% being singletons. The input for sequencing was blood, taken before dendritic cell vaccination. The origin of the receptors is a human donor with glioblastoma.

This clone has a single count. This rearrangement joins TRBV19 to TRBJ2-5; 9 bases align to TRBD1. The J call may be faulty, since TRBJ2-7 better matches the DNA end. CDR3 length: 14 residues. Germline V gene data show CDR1 as LNHDA and CDR2 as SQIVND (reference sequence). CDR3 loop: CASTLTGGSYEQYF. CDR3 coding DNA: TGTGCCAGTACCTTGACAGGGGGCTCCTACGAGCAGTACTTC.

This chain joins TRBV30 and TRBJ2-7; 8 bases fit TRBD2. There are 15 residues in the CDR3. The trim removed 4 bases at V and 2 bases at J, leaving 10 bases unmatched. Per germline, CDR1 GTSNPN and CDR2 SVGIG (reference sequence). The CDR3 bases are TGTGCCTGGACCCTCGTCGGGGGGGAGGCCTACGAGCAGTACTTC. Translated, it gives CAWTLVGGEAYEQYF.

CDR3 residues: CASSLVGTGVNTEAFF. CDR3 bases: TGTGCCAGCAGCTTAGTGGGGACAGGGGTAAACACTGAAGCTTTCTTT. This chain links TRBV7-2 with TRBJ1-1; 10 nucleotides agree with TRBD1. CDR3 length equals 16 residues. The junction had 4 bases not matched to a gene; V was cut back by 1 base and J by 2 bases. Germline loops: CDR1 SGHTA, CDR2 FQGNSA.

The J gene is TRBJ1-1, the V gene TRBV2; 11 bases are a match to TRBD1. The CDR3 extends over 15 amino acids. Losses at the gene ends were 4 bases for V and 1 base for J; bases not matched to a gene: 2. Germline V lookup: CDR1 SNHLY, CDR2 FYNNEI. The CDR3 loop reads CASSADRGPNTEAFF. In DNA, the CDR3 is TGTGCCAGCAGTGCGGACAGGGGGCCGAACACTGAAGCTTTCTTT.

V gene TRBV2 combines with J gene TRBJ2-7; 8 nucleotides align to TRBD1. Germline loops: CDR1 SNHLY, CDR2 FYNNEI. This CDR3 has 15 amino acids. V was pared by 4 bases and J by 3 bases, with 8 bases of the junction left unmatched. The CDR3: CASSVPGQEVYEQYF. Written as DNA, the CDR3 is TGTGCCAGCAGTGTTCCGGGACAGGAGGTCTACGAGCAGTACTTC.

The gene calls are TRBV6-5 and TRBJ2-3; TRBD2 matches at 7 bases. CDR1 is MNHEY and CDR2 is SVGAGI in the germline V gene. There are 15 residues in the CDR3. The V gene end was trimmed by 6 bases and the J gene end by 3 bases; junction bases not matched to a gene: 9. CDR3 coding DNA: TGTGCCAGCAGCCGAACTAGCGCCCAAACAGATACGCAGTATTTT. This translates into CASSRTSAQTDTQYF.

The V call is TRBV13, the J call TRBJ2-3; 7 bases are shared with TRBD2. Germline V gene data show CDR1 as PRHDT and CDR2 as FYEKMQ (reference sequence). This CDR3 contains 15 residues. With V trimmed by 3 bases and J by 1 base, 4 bases remained unmatched. This CDR3 is CASSFGGKGTDTQYF. In nucleotides, the CDR3 is TGTGCCAGCAGCTTCGGGGGGAAGGGCACAGATACGCAGTATTTT.

This chain uses TRBV5-1 with TRBJ1-2, with D possibly matching TRBD1 (6 bases). The CDR3 length is 12 residues. With 4 bases removed from V and 7 bases from J, the gap between germline ends came to 11 bases. The V gene's germline CDR1 is SGHRS and CDR2 YFSETQ. The CDR3 sequence: CASSPEGVGYTF. Written as DNA, the CDR3 is TGCGCCAGCAGCCCCGAGGGGGTTGGCTACACCTTC.

V usage is TRBV19 and J usage is TRBJ1-4; D remains unclear. Trimming shortened V by 3 bases and J by 4 bases, and 9 bases separated the two germline ends. Germline loops: CDR1 LNHDA, CDR2 SQIVND (reference sequence). CDR3 length equals 14 residues. This CDR3 is CASSILPVNEKLFF. The CDR3 coding sequence is TGTGCCAGTAGTATTTTGCCAGTTAATGAAAAACTGTTTTTT.

The chain uses TRBV7-2 and TRBJ2-5; 9 bases line up with TRBD1. J lost 5 bases, V lost 4 bases, and 5 bases had no gene match. Germline values: CDR1 SGHTA, CDR2 FQGNSA. The CDR3 is 14 amino acids. The DNA of the CDR3 is TGTGCCAGCAGCTCAGGGACAGGGAGGGAGACCCAGTACTTC. It yields the protein CASSSGTGRETQYF. Looking up the rest from reference TRBV7-2 and TRBJ2-5 gives the full variable domain: GAGVSQSPSNKVTEKGKDVELRCDPISGHTALYWYRQSLGQGLEFLIYFQGNSAPDKSGLPSDRFSAERTGGSVSTLTIQRTQQEDSAVYLCASSSGTGRETQYFGPGTRLLVL.

This chain uses TRBV7-9 with TRBJ1-6; D not certain. Trimming took off 1 base at V and 10 bases at J, with 5 bases between the two ends. Germline CDR1 SEHNR, CDR2 FQNEAQ (reference sequence). The CDR3 runs to 12 residues. DNA of the CDR3: TGTGCCAGCAGCTTAGGAAGCTCACCCCTCCACTTT. Protein product: CASSLGSSPLHF.

CDR3 DNA sequence: TGTGCCTGGAGTGTACGGTACACAGATACGCAGTATTTT. Residues: CAWSVRYTDTQYF. This chain connects TRBV30 to TRBJ2-3; D not certain. Germline CDR1 is GTSNPN and CDR2 is SVGIG (reference sequence). V dropped 0 bases and J dropped 2 bases, with 6 bases sitting between them. This CDR3 has 13 amino acids. The whole variable domain, filled in from reference TRBV30 and TRBJ2-3, reads SQTIHQWPATLVQPVGSPLSLECTVEGTSNPNLYWYRQAAGRGLQLLFYSVGIGQISSEVPQNLSASRPQDRQFILSSKKLLLSDSGFYLCAWSVRYTDTQYFGPGTRLTVL.